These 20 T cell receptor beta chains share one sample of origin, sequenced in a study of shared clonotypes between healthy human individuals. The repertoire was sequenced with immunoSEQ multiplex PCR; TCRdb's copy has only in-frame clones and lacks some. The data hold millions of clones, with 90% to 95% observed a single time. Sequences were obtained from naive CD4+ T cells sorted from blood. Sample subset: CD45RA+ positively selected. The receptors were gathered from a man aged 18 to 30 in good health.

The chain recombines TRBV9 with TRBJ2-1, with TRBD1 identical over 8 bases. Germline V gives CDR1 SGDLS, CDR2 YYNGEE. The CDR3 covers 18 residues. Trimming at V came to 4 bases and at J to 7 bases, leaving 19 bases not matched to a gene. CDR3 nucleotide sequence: TGTGCCAGCAGCTTTTCCCCTAACGCAGGGGGCGTTGGGAATGAGCAGTTCTTC. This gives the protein CASSFSPNAGGVGNEQFF.

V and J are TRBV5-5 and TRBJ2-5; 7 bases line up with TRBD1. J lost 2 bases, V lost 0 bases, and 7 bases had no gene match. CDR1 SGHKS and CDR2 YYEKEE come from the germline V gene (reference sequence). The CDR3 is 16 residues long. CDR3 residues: CASSLARPGGQETQYF. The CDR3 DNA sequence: TGTGCCAGCAGCTTGGCCAGGCCAGGGGGTCAAGAGACCCAGTACTTC.

CDR3 DNA sequence: TGTGCCAGCACCCCGGGCCCCAATAATTCACCCCTCCACTTT. This gives the protein CASTPGPNNSPLHF. The chain has TRBV6-6 and TRBJ1-6; D unclear. The V gene's germline CDR1 is MNHNY and CDR2 SVGAGI (reference sequence). CDR3 length: 14 residues. V lost 7 bases to trimming and J lost 5 bases, with 12 bases between them.

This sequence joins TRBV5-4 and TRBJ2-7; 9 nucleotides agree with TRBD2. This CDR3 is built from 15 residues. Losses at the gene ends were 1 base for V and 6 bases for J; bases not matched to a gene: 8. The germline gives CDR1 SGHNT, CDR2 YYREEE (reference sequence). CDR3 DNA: TGTGCCAGCAGCTTGTGGGCTAGCGGGATCCCCGAGCAGTACTTC. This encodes CASSLWASGIPEQYF.

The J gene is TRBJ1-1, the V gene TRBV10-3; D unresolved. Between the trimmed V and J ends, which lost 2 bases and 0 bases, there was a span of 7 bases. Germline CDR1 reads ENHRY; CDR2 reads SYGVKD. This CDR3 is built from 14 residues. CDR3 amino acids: CAISEGLMNTEAFF. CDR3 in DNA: TGTGCCATCAGTGAGGGCCTGATGAACACTGAAGCTTTCTTT.

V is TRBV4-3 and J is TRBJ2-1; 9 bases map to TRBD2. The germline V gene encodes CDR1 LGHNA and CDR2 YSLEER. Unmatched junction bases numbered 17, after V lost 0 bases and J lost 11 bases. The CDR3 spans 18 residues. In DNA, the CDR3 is TGCGCCAGCAGCCAAGACTCTAGCGGGACGGCATTAAGTATTAAGCAGTTCTTC. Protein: CASSQDSSGTALSIKQFF.

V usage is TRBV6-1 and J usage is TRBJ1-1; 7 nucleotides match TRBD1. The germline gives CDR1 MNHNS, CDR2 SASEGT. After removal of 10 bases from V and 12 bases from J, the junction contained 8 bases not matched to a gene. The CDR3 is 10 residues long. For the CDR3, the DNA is TGTGCCACAGGACAGGTAGGACCTTTCTTT. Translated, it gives CATGQVGPFF.

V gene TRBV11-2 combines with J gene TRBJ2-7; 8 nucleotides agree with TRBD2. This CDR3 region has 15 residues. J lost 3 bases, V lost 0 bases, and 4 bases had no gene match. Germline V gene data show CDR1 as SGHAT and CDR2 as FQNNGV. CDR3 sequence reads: CASSLERGGIYEQYF. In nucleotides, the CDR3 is TGTGCCAGCAGCTTAGAACGGGGGGGAATCTACGAGCAGTACTTC.

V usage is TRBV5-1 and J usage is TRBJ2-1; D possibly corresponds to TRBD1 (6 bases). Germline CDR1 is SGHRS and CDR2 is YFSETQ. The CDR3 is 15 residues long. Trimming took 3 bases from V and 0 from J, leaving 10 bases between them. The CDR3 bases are TGCGCCAGCAGCTGGACAGCGAGCTCCTACAATGAGCAGTTCTTC. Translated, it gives CASSWTASSYNEQFF.

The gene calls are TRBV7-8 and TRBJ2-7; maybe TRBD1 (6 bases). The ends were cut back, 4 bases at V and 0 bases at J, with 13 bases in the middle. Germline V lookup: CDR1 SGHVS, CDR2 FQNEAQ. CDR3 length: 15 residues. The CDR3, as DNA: TGTGCCAGCAGCTACCGGGACACTGCCTCCTACGAGCAGTACTTC. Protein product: CASSYRDTASYEQYF.

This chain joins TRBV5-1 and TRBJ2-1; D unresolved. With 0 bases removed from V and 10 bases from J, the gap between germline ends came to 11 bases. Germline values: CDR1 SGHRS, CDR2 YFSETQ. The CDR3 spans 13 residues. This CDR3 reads CASSLALSTEQFF. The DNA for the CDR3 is TGCGCCAGCAGCTTGGCCTTATCTACAGAGCAGTTCTTC.

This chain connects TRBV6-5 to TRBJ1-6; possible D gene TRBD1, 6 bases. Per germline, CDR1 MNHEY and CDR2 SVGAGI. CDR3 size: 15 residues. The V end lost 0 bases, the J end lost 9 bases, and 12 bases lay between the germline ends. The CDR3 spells CASSYSAGASSPLHF. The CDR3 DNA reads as TGTGCCAGCAGTTACTCGGCAGGGGCGTCTTCACCCCTCCACTTT.

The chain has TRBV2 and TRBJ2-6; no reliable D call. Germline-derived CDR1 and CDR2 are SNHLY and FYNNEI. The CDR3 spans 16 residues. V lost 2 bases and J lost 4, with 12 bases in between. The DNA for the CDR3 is TGTGCCAGCAGTGAATTGAGAGCCCCCGGGGCCAACGTCCTGACTTTC. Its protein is CASSELRAPGANVLTF. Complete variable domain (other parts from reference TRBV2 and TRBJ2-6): EPEVTQTPSHQVTQMGQEVILRCVPISNHLYFYWYRQILGQKVEFLVSFYNNEISEKSEIFDDQFSVERPDGSNFTLKIRSTKLEDSAMYFCASSELRAPGANVLTFGAGSRLTVL.

CDR3 sequence (DNA): TGTGCCAGCAGCTTCTACCGGGGGACCGGGGAGACCCAGTACTTC. Protein product: CASSFYRGTGETQYF. The V gene is TRBV11-3, the J gene TRBJ2-5; weak D call: TRBD2 (6 bases). Trimming pared 3 bases from V and 5 bases from J, leaving 16 bases between. CDR1 SGHNT and CDR2 YENEEA come from the germline V gene. The CDR3 totals 15 residues. Drawing the rest from reference TRBV11-3 and TRBJ2-5, the complete variable domain is EAGVVQSPRYKIIEKKQPVAFWCNPISGHNTLYWYLQNLGQGPELLIRYENEEAVDDSQLPKDRFSAERLKGVDSTLKIQPAELGDSAVYLCASSFYRGTGETQYFGPGTRLLVL.

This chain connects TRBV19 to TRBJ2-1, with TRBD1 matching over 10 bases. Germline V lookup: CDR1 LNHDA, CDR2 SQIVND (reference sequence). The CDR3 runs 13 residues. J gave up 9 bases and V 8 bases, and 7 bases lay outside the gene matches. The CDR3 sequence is CASQGTGVSEQFF. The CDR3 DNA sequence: TGTGCCAGTCAAGGGACAGGGGTGAGTGAGCAGTTCTTC. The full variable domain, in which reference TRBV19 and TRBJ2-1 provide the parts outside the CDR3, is DGGITQSPKYLFRKEGQNVTLSCEQNLNHDAMYWYRQDPGQGLRLIYYSQIVNDFQKGDIAEGYSVSREKKESFPLTVTSAQKNPTAFYLCASQGTGVSEQFFGPGTRLTVL.

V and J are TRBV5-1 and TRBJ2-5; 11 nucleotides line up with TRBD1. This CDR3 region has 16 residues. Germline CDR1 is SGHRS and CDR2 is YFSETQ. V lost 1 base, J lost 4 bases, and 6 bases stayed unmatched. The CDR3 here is CASSLSGTGGLETQYF. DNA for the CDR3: TGCGCCAGCAGCTTGAGCGGGACAGGGGGGCTAGAGACCCAGTACTTC.

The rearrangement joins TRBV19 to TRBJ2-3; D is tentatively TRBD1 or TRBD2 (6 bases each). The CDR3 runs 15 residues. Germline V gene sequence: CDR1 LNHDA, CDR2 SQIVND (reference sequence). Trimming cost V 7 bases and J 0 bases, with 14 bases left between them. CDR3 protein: CASNKGGFSTDTQYF. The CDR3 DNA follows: TGTGCCAGTAACAAGGGGGGCTTTAGCACAGATACGCAGTATTTT.

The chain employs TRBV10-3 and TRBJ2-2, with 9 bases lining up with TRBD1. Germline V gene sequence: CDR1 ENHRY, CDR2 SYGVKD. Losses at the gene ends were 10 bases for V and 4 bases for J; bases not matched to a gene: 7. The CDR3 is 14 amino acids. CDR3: CATRDRAATGELFF. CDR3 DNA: TGTGCCACCCGGGACAGGGCCGCCACCGGGGAGCTGTTTTTT.

CDR3 region: CACVSLLPGQLNTGELFF. In DNA form, the CDR3 reads TGTGCCTGTGTGTCATTGCTTCCGGGACAACTGAACACCGGGGAGCTGTTTTTT. The chain employs TRBV30 and TRBJ2-2; weak D call: TRBD1 (6 bases). V was clipped by 6 bases and J by 1 base, with 24 bases between them. Per germline, CDR1 GTSNPN and CDR2 SVGIG (reference sequence). The CDR3 runs 18 residues.

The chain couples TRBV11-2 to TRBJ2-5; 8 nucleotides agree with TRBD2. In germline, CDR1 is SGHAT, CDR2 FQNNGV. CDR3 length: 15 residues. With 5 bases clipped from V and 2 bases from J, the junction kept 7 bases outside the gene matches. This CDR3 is CASSLPLAVQETQYF. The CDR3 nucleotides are TGTGCCAGCAGCCTGCCACTAGCGGTGCAAGAGACCCAGTACTTC.